What follows describes a single TCR beta chain. Profiling relied on immunoSEQ multiplex PCR, and the TCRdb table lists in-frame clones only, not all of them. The sample lists around 35,000 clones, nearly 95% occurring once. The record originates from a study of preoperative IRX-2 immunotherapy in early breast cancer. CDR1 and CDR2 from the germline V gene are KGHSH and LQKENI. The CDR3 has 14 residues. V was cut by 2 bases and J by 1 base, with 8 bases left in between. Treatment: preoperative locoregional IRX-2 cytokine immunotherapy. Patients received preoperative, locoregional IRX-2 cytokine immunotherapy in a phase Ib study.

The gene calls are TRBV18 and TRBJ1-1; D call uncertain. This specimen was collected from a patient treated with IRX-2 immunotherapy. The receptor was isolated from a human donor with breast cancer. The CDR3 reads CASSPIQPNTEAFF. The CDR3 nucleotides are TGTGCCAGCTCACCAATTCAGCCGAACACTGAAGCTTTCTTT.